The 17 T cell receptor beta chains below all came from one sample that was sequenced in a study of Ad26.COV2.S vaccination and SARS-CoV-2 variants. The treatment was: roughly 19 received Ad26.COV2.S at low or high dose, single or two shots; roughly five received placebo; per-sample allocation not given. The study sampled participants on day 63 after the first vaccine or placebo injection. Sequencing used immunoSEQ multiplex PCR; TCRdb keeps in-frame clones, though not all of them. In the table there are hundreds of thousands of clones, roughly 90% of which are singletons. The sequenced sample was peripheral blood, obtained in a trial of Ad26.COV2.S vaccine versus placebo. Receptors originate from a person between 18 and 65 years old who received the Ad26.COV2.S COVID-19 vaccine or a placebo.

V is TRBV11-3 and J is TRBJ1-3; perhaps TRBD1 as D (5 bases). V lost 1 base and J 6 bases, leaving 10 bases between the germline ends. Germline V lookup: CDR1 SGHNT, CDR2 YENEEA. This CDR3 has 14 residues. Here the CDR3 DNA reads TGTGCCAGCAGCTTAGGAGGGGACGCAAACACCATATATTTT. Encoded protein: CASSLGGDANTIYF.

V and J are TRBV29-1 and TRBJ2-5, with D unclear. Trimming cost V 6 bases and J 5 bases, with 16 bases left between them. CDR1 is SQVTM and CDR2 is ANQGSEA in the germline V gene. CDR3 size: 13 residues. The CDR3 spells CSVTVEDGETQYF. The DNA of the CDR3 is TGCAGCGTGACGGTAGAGGACGGGGAGACCCAGTACTTC.

The rearrangement uses TRBV2 and TRBJ1-2; D perhaps matches TRBD1 (5 bases). The length of the CDR3 is 13 residues. Germline loops: CDR1 SNHLY, CDR2 FYNNEI. The V gene lost 5 bases and the J gene lost 4 bases, with 11 bases spanning the gap. The CDR3 region has the DNA TGTGCCAGCAGTACCGACAGATCCTATGGCTACACCTTC. Its translation is CASSTDRSYGYTF.

V is TRBV3-1 (or the pseudogene TRBV3-2) and J is TRBJ2-7; D is ambiguous. The CDR3 extends over 14 amino acids. Germline lookup yields CDR1 LGHDT and CDR2 YNNKEL (reference sequence). Deletions cut 0 bases from V and 5 bases from J, with 11 bases between. The CDR3 DNA reads TGTGCCAGCAGCCAAGATCTGTGGCAGAACGAGCAGTACTTC. This sequence encodes CASSQDLWQNEQYF.

This chain uses TRBV20-1 with TRBJ2-7; D call uncertain. Between the trimmed V and J ends, which lost 7 bases and 1 base, there was a span of 5 bases. CDR1 DFQATT and CDR2 SNEGSKA come from the germline V gene (reference sequence). The CDR3 contains 10 residues. CDR3 region: CSVPSYEQYF. CDR3 coding DNA: TGCAGTGTTCCATCCTACGAGCAGTACTTC.

The gene calls are TRBV5-4 and TRBJ2-5; 14 bases fit TRBD2. The V gene's germline CDR1 is SGHNT and CDR2 YYREEE (reference sequence). The junction had 4 bases not matched to a gene; V was cut back by 0 bases and J by 3 bases. The CDR3 consists of 17 residues. This chain's CDR3 is CASSLDSGLAGEETQYF. Written as DNA, the CDR3 is TGTGCCAGCAGCTTGGATTCGGGACTAGCGGGAGAAGAGACCCAGTACTTC.

The chain carries TRBV29-1 and TRBJ1-2; the D gene is possibly TRBD1 (5 bases). The CDR3 covers 10 residues. In germline, CDR1 is SQVTM, CDR2 ANQGSEA. Trimming pared 6 bases from V and 10 bases from J, leaving 12 bases between. The DNA of the CDR3 is TGCAGCGTCCAGCAGGGTGACTACACCTTC. Translated, it gives CSVQQGDYTF.

The chain links TRBV4-1 to TRBJ1-4, with D unresolved. Trimming removed 7 bases at V and 8 bases at J, with 11 bases between. The germline V gene has CDR1 MGHRA and CDR2 YSYEKL. This CDR3 has 12 amino acids. The CDR3 DNA is TGCGCCAGCAAGCATGGTGGAGAAAAACTGTTTTTT. Protein: CASKHGGEKLFF.

In the case of this clone: At one end, the junction sequence differs from germline, possibly due to a read error. V gene TRBV7-2 combines with J gene TRBJ2-5; no reliable D call. The CDR3 runs to 13 residues. The germline CDR1 and CDR2 sequences are SGHTA and FQGNSA. The DNA of the CDR3 is TGTGCCAGCAGCTTATCACGGCAAGAGGCCCAGTACTTC. It codes for CASSLSRQEAQYF. The variable domain in full, with the rest retrieved from reference TRBV7-2 and TRBJ2-5, is GAGVSQSPSNKVTEKGKDVELRCDPISGHTALYWYRQSLGQGLEFLIYFQGNSAPDKSGLPSDRFSAERTGGSVSTLTIQRTQQEDSAVYLCASSLSRQEAQYFGPGTRLLVL.

The V call is TRBV27, the J call TRBJ1-5; tentatively, D is TRBD1 (6 bases). Trimming cost V 6 bases and J 6 bases, with 15 bases left between them. This CDR3 spans 14 amino acids. Looked up from germline, CDR1 is MNHEY and CDR2 is SMNVEV (reference sequence). CDR3 sequence: CASSPRQVGQPQHF. The DNA for the CDR3 is TGTGCCAGCAGCCCCAGACAGGTAGGTCAGCCCCAGCATTTT.

V usage is TRBV19 and J usage is TRBJ2-1, with TRBD2 matching over 11 bases. Per the germline V gene, CDR1 is LNHDA and CDR2 is SQIVND (reference sequence). CDR3 size: 18 residues. V shed 3 bases and J 0 bases; nucleotides not matched to a gene: 7. The CDR3 protein is CASSMASGGTSSYNEQFF. CDR3 DNA: TGTGCCAGTAGTATGGCTAGCGGGGGGACTAGCTCCTACAATGAGCAGTTCTTC.

In its sample, this clone was seen a few times. This chain uses TRBV29-1 with TRBJ2-7; TRBD1 aligns across 7 bases. The germline gives CDR1 SQVTM, CDR2 ANQGSEA. V lost 6 bases to trimming and J lost 3 bases; unmatched junction nucleotides: 5. The length of the CDR3 is 12 residues. CDR3 nucleotides: TGCAGCGTCGGGACAGATAACTACGAGCAGTACTTC. It translates to CSVGTDNYEQYF.

The rearrangement joins TRBV9 to TRBJ2-1, with a tentative D call TRBD2 (6 bases). Germline assignment: CDR1 SGDLS and CDR2 YYNGEE. The germline V and J ends were trimmed by 3 bases and 7 bases, with 17 bases remaining between them. The CDR3 runs to 15 residues. In nucleotides, the CDR3 is TGTGCCAGCAGCGCGACTAGTAGGGGAAGGAATGAGCAGTTCTTC. Translating gives CASSATSRGRNEQFF.

The V and J genes are TRBV7-2 and TRBJ2-1; D remains ambiguous. The CDR3 spans 15 residues. The germline V gene encodes CDR1 SGHTA and CDR2 FQGNSA. V lost 2 bases and J lost 5, with 13 bases in between. The CDR3 protein is CASSLWPGSNNEQFF. The DNA for the CDR3 is TGTGCCAGCAGCTTATGGCCCGGATCGAACAATGAGCAGTTCTTC.

This chain links TRBV30 with TRBJ1-6; perhaps TRBD1 as D (5 bases). This CDR3 comprises 14 residues. V gave up 0 bases and J gave up 4 bases, with 7 bases separating them. Germline V gene lookup returns CDR1 GTSNPN and CDR2 SVGIG (reference sequence). The CDR3 is CAWSVRQYNSPLHF. The CDR3 nucleotides are TGTGCCTGGAGTGTAAGACAGTATAATTCACCCCTCCACTTT. The full variable domain, its missing parts supplied by reference TRBV30 and TRBJ1-6, is SQTIHQWPATLVQPVGSPLSLECTVEGTSNPNLYWYRQAAGRGLQLLFYSVGIGQISSEVPQNLSASRPQDRQFILSSKKLLLSDSGFYLCAWSVRQYNSPLHFGNGTRLTVT.

Written as DNA, the CDR3 is TGTGCCAGCTCAATGGACGGAGATCAGCCCCAGCATTTT. Protein: CASSMDGDQPQHF. The rearrangement joins TRBV18 to TRBJ1-5; D gene ambiguous. The CDR3 consists of 13 residues. Germline V gene lookup returns CDR1 KGHSH and CDR2 LQKENI. Trimming left V 5 bases short and J 5 bases short, with 10 bases between.

This clone was counted a single time. This chain links TRBV13 with TRBJ2-3; TRBD2 matches at 10 bases. V dropped 2 bases and J dropped 5; count of bases not matched to a gene: 10. Germline assignment: CDR1 PRHDT and CDR2 FYEKMQ (reference sequence). The CDR3 sequence is 17 residues long. The chain's CDR3 is CASSLRLAGGPRDTQYF. In DNA form, the CDR3 reads TGTGCCAGCAGCTTACGGTTAGCGGGGGGCCCCCGAGATACGCAGTATTTT.